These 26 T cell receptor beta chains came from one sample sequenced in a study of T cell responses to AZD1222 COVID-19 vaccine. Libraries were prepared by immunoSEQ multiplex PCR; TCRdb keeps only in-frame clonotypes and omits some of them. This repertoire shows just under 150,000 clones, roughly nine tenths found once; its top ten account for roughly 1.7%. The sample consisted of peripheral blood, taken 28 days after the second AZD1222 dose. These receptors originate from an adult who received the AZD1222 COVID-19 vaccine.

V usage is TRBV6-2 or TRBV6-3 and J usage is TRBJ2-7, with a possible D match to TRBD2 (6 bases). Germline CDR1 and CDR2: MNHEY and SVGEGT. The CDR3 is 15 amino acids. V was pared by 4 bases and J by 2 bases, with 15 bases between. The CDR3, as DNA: TGTGCCAGCAGTTTCGCGACTAGTTTCACCTACGAGCAGTACTTC. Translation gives CASSFATSFTYEQYF.

For the CDR3, the DNA is TGTGCCAGCAGCTTGCCCCCCGACTCCTCCGGTGAGCAGTTCTTC. This gives the protein CASSLPPDSSGEQFF. The V gene is TRBV5-8, the J gene TRBJ2-1; no reliable D call. The CDR3 loop spans 15 amino acids. Trimming shortened V by 1 base and J by 9 bases, and 17 bases separated the two germline ends. Germline-derived CDR1 and CDR2 are SGHTS and YDEGEE.

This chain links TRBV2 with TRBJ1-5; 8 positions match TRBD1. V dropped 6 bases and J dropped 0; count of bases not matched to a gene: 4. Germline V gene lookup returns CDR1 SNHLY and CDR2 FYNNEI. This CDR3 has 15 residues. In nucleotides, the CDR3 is TGTGCCAGCAGGGCGACAGGGGTTAGCAATCAGCCCCAGCATTTT. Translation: CASRATGVSNQPQHF.

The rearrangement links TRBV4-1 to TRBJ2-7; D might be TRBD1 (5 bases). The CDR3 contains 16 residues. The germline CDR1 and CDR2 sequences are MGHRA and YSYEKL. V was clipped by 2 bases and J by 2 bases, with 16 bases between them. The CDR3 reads CASSQQPKGSPYEQYF. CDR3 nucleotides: TGCGCCAGCAGCCAACAGCCGAAGGGGTCTCCCTACGAGCAGTACTTC.

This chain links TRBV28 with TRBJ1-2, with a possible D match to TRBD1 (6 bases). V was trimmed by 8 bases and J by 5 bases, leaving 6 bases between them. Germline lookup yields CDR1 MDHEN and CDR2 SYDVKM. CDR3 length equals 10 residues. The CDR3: CASGQYGYTF. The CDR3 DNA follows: TGTGCCAGCGGACAGTATGGCTACACCTTC.

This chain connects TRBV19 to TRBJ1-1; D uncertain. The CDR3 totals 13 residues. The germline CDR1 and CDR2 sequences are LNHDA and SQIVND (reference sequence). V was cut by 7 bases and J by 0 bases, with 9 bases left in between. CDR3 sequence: CASNLGMNTEAFF. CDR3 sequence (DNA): TGTGCCAGTAACCTGGGGATGAACACTGAAGCTTTCTTT.

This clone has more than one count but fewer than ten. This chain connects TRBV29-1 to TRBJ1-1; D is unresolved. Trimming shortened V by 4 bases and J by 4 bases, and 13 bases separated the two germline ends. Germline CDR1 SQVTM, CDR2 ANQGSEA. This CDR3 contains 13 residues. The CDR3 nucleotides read TGCAGCGTTGGGAGTCACCAGTTCACTGAAGCTTTCTTT. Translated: CSVGSHQFTEAFF.

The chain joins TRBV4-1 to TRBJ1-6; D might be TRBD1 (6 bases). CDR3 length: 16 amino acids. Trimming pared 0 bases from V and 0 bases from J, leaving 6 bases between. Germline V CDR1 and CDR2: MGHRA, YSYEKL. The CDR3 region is CASSQEDSSYNSPLHF. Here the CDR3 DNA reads TGCGCCAGCAGCCAAGAGGACAGCTCCTATAATTCACCCCTCCACTTT.

CDR3 amino acids: CASSLGGQEQETQYF. CDR3 DNA: TGTGCCAGCAGTTTAGGGGGTCAGGAGCAAGAGACCCAGTACTTC. The rearrangement joins TRBV28 to TRBJ2-5; TRBD1 or TRBD2 may be the D gene (5 bases each). This CDR3 is 15 amino acids long. The germline V gene has CDR1 MDHEN and CDR2 SYDVKM. The V and J ends lost 2 bases and 2 bases respectively, with 12 bases between them.

CDR3 in DNA: TGTGCCTGGAGTGTGGGGGCCAATGAGCAGTTCTTC. Amino acids: CAWSVGANEQFF. The V gene is TRBV30, the J gene TRBJ2-1; tentative D call: TRBD1 (6 bases). Trimming pared 0 bases from V and 6 bases from J, leaving 6 bases between. CDR1 and CDR2 (germline): GTSNPN, SVGIG (reference sequence). This CDR3 comprises 12 residues.

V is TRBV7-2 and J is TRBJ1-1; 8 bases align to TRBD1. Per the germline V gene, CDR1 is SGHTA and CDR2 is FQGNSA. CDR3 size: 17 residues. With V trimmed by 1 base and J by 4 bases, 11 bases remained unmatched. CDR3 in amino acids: CASSLEWAGGSGTEAFF. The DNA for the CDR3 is TGTGCCAGCAGCTTAGAGTGGGCAGGGGGCAGTGGCACTGAAGCTTTCTTT.

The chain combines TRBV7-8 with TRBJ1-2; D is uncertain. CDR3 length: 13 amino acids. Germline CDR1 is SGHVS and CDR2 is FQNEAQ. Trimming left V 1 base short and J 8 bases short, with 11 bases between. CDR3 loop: CASSLVALRGYTF. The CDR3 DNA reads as TGTGCCAGCAGCTTAGTCGCCTTAAGGGGCTACACCTTC.

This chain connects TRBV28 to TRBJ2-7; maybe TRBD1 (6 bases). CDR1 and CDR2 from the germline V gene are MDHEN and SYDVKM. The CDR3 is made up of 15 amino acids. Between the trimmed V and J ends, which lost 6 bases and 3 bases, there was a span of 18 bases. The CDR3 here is CASRRPQGSGYEQYF. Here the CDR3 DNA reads TGTGCCAGCAGACGACCCCAGGGGTCGGGCTACGAGCAGTACTTC.

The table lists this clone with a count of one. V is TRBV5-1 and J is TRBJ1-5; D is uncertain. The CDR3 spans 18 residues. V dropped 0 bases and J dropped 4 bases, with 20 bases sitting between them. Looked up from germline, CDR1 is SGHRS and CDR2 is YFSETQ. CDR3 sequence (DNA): TGCGCCAGCAGCTTGGGCTACTCCGCCGACCGACGGAATCAGCCCCAGCATTTT. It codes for CASSLGYSADRRNQPQHF.

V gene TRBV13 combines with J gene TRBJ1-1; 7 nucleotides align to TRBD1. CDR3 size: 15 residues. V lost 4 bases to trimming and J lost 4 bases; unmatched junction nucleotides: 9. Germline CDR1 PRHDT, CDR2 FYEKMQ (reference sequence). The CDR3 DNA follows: TGTGCCAGCAGCTCCTTCAACCAGGGGGGCACTGAAGCTTTCTTT. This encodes CASSSFNQGGTEAFF. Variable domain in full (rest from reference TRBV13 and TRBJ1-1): AAGVIQSPRHLIKEKRETATLKCYPIPRHDTVYWYQQGPGQDPQFLISFYEKMQSDKGSIPDRFSAQQFSDYHSELNMSSLELGDSALYFCASSSFNQGGTEAFFGQGTRLTVV.

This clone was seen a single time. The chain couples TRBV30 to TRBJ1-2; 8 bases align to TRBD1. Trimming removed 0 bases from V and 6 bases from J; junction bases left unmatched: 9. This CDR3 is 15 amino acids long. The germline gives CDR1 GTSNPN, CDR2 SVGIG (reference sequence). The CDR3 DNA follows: TGTGCCTGGAGTGTAGGGACAGGCCTTTTAGATGGCTACACCTTC. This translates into CAWSVGTGLLDGYTF.

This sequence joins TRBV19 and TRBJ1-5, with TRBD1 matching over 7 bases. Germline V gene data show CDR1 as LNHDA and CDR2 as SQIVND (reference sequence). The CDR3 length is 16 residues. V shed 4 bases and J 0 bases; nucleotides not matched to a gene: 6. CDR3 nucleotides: TGTGCCAGTAGTACCGGGACAGCATATAGCAATCAGCCCCAGCATTTT. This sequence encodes CASSTGTAYSNQPQHF.

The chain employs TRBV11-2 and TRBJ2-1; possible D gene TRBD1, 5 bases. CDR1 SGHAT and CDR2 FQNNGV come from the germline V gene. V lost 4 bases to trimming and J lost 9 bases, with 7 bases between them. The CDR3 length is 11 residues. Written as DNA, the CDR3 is TGTGCCAGCAGCTCTCAGGGTGAGCAGTTCTTC. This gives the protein CASSSQGEQFF.

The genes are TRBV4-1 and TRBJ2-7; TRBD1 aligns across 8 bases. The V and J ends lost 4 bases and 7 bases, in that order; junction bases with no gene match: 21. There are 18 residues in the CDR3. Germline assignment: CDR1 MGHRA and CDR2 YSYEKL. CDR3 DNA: TGCGCCAGCAGCCCAACAGGGGGTCCTCCGGGGATTTATGAGGAGCAGTACTTC. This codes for CASSPTGGPPGIYEEQYF.

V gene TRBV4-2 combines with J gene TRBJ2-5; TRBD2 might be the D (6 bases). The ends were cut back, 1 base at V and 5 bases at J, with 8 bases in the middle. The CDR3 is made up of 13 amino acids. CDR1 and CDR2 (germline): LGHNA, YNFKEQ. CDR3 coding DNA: TGTGCCAGCAGCCAAGGAGGAGGGGAGACCCAGTACTTC. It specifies CASSQGGGETQYF.

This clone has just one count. The CDR3 sequence is CASSLQGAGNEKLFF. The CDR3 bases are TGTGCCAGCAGCCTACAGGGGGCCGGTAATGAAAAACTGTTTTTT. This sequence joins TRBV3-1 (or the pseudogene TRBV3-2) and TRBJ1-4, with 9 bases lining up with TRBD1. V was clipped by 4 bases and J by 4 bases; unmatched bases: 4. This CDR3 region has 15 residues. Germline CDR1 is LGHDT and CDR2 is YNNKEL (reference sequence).

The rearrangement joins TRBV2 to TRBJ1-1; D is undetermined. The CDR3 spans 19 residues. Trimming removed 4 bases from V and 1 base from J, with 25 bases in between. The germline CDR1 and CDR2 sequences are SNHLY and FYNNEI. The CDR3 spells CASSGPIGPVIFRNTEAFF. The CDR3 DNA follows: TGTGCCAGCAGTGGGCCGATCGGACCCGTTATCTTCAGGAACACTGAAGCTTTCTTT.

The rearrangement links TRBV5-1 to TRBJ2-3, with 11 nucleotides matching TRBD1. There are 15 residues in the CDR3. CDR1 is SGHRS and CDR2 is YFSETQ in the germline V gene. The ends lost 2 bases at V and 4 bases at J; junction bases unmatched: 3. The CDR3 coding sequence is TGCGCCAGCAGCTTTTGGGACAGGGGGTCAGATACGCAGTATTTT. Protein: CASSFWDRGSDTQYF.

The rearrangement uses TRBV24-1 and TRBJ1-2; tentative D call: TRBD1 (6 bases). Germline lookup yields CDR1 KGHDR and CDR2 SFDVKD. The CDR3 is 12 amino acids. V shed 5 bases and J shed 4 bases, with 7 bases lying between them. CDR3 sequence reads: CATSVTGYGYTF. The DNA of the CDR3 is TGTGCCACCAGTGTGACAGGCTATGGCTACACCTTC.

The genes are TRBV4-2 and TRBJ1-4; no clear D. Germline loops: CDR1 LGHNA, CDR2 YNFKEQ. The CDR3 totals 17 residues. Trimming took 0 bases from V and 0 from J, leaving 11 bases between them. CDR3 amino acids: CASSQDGSASTNEKLFF. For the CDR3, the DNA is TGTGCCAGCAGCCAAGATGGAAGCGCCTCAACTAATGAAAAACTGTTTTTT.

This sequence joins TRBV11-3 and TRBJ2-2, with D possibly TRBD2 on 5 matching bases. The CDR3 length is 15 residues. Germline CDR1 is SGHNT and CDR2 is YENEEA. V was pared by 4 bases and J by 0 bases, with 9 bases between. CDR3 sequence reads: CASSSDYPNTGELFF. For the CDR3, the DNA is TGTGCCAGCAGCTCAGACTATCCGAACACCGGGGAGCTGTTTTTT.